Listed here is a single T cell receptor beta chain. Profiling relied on immunoSEQ multiplex PCR, and the TCRdb table lists in-frame clones only, not all of them. This sample carries tens of thousands of clones, roughly 90% of them seen once, and the ten largest clones take roughly 0.42%. The data belong to a study of T cell changes during pregnancy in multiple sclerosis. V lost 5 bases and J lost 5; bases outside the gene matches: 2. Germline V gives CDR1 SGHNT, CDR2 YENEEA. This CDR3 comprises 13 residues. The V and J genes are TRBV11-3 and TRBJ2-5, with TRBD2 matching over 10 bases. The specimen comprised CD4+ T cells from peripheral blood mononuclear cells, sampled in the second trimester of pregnancy. The receptor was derived from a female donor in good health, enrolled as a control in a pregnancy study. In nucleotides, the CDR3 is TGTGCCAGCAGCCTTAGCGGGGGGGAGACCCAGTACTTC. It translates to CASSLSGGETQYF. The variable domain in full, with the rest retrieved from reference TRBV11-3 and TRBJ2-5, is EAGVVQSPRYKIIEKKQPVAFWCNPISGHNTLYWYLQNLGQGPELLIRYENEEAVDDSQLPKDRFSAERLKGVDSTLKIQPAELGDSAVYLCASSLSGGETQYFGPGTRLLVL.